Sequencing of this TCR beta chain was carried out in a study of blood T cell repertoires in COVID-19. TCRdb's copy holds only in-frame clones and misses some; the assay was immunoSEQ multiplex PCR. The data contain 150,000 to 200,000 clones, 88% of them seen just once; the ten biggest clones take up 2% to 2.5%. The CDR3 covers 15 residues. Germline lookup yields CDR1 MNHEY and CDR2 SVGAGI. V was clipped by 0 bases and J by 5 bases; unmatched bases: 4. The chain carries TRBV6-5 and TRBJ2-5, with TRBD2 identical over 9 bases. The sequence came from a man in his 70s with active or convalescent COVID-19. Sequenced sample: peripheral blood. The CDR3 sequence: CASSYSRAGGETQYF. The CDR3 DNA reads TGTGCCAGCAGTTACTCGCGAGCGGGGGGTGAGACCCAGTACTTC.